This T cell receptor beta chain was sequenced during a study of blood T cells in healthy people across ages. PCR was performed a second time for about 7 to 12 cycles using a sample-barcoded 5' primer and a J-beta primer mix. From the 5' RACE reads, TCRdb called clonotypes with MiXCR, one entry per CDR3 protein. This sample has around 850,000 distinct CDR3 sequences, with roughly 34% found just once. The people who gave samples were healthy Caucasians from Russia, aged roughly 6 to 95. Staff drew 9 to 10 milliliters of peripheral blood from each donor. Per sample, no less than 5.5 micrograms of total RNA were extracted. Germline V CDR1 and CDR2: MDHEN, SYDVKM. There are 14 residues in the CDR3. Trimming shortened V by 6 bases and J by 2 bases, and 12 bases separated the two germline ends. In this sample, this clonotype turned up a few times. Its antigen is as yet unknown. General study findings and limits: Because donor CMV status was unknown, expanded clonotype changes were possibly confounded.

The sequence came from a young man in good health. The V and J genes are TRBV28 and TRBJ2-3, with no clear D. The sequenced sample was blood. The CDR3 bases are TGTGCCAGCAGGTCTGGCAGCTCCACAGATACGCAGTATTTT. Translating it yields CASRSGSSTDTQYF.